This T cell receptor (beta chain) was captured in a study of cytomegalovirus exposure and HLA in healthy donors. Study-wide results and caveats: Reported results showed that the classifier diagnosed cytomegalovirus status with high specificity and sensitivity. The listing of 150 to 200 TCR beta chains classed them as cytomegalovirus-associated.

Amplification used 60 Vbeta primers and 13 Jbeta primers. TCRdb's copy holds only in-frame clones and misses some; the assay was immunoSEQ multiplex PCR. The sample lists about 130,000 clones, approximately 83% occurring once. Remarks on this clone: Its cognate antigen is unknown.

V lost 4 bases and J lost 2, with 6 bases in between. CDR1 is MGHRA and CDR2 is YSYEKL in the germline V gene. The CDR3 loop spans 13 amino acids. What was sequenced was PBMCs. The sequence was obtained from a girl aged 2 to 10 in good health and CMV-seronegative. V and J are TRBV4-1 and TRBJ2-1; D is undetermined. CDR3 loop: CASSPPTYNEQFF. As DNA, the CDR3 is TGCGCCAGCAGCCCCCCAACCTACAATGAGCAGTTCTTC.